This TCR beta chain was documented in a study of control samples from healthy donors and cancer patients. The CDR3 covers 11 residues. V was pared by 4 bases and J by 14 bases, with 12 bases between. Germline V gene lookup returns CDR1 MNHEY and CDR2 SVGAGI. Method: immunoSEQ multiplex PCR; TCRdb's copy keeps in-frame clones and lacks some. There are tens of thousands of clones in the sample; more than 85% occur only once, and about 0.91% lies in the top ten. The chain has TRBV6-5 and TRBJ1-5; unclear D gene. Sequenced: PBMCs. The receptor's source is a man aged 25-40 years with colorectal cancer. The CDR3 spells CASSSLYGKHF. CDR3 nucleotides: TGTGCCAGCAGTTCTCTATACGGGAAGCATTTT.